This entry describes one T cell receptor (beta chain). Antigen specificity is unknown. Looked up from germline, CDR1 is SGHTS and CDR2 is YDEGEE. This CDR3 contains 15 residues. With 4 bases clipped from V and 8 bases from J, the junction kept 11 bases outside the gene matches. This record comes from a study of cytomegalovirus exposure and HLA in healthy donors. The overall study: Some 85 million unique TCRs, all from HLA-typed donors, were included in an early release of the data. Study observations and caveats: Confirmation in vitro established that a few CMV-associated chains were specific for CMV antigens.

Primers: 60 Vbeta forward and 13 Jbeta reverse. Assay: immunoSEQ multiplex PCR; the TCRdb copy retains only in-frame clones and omits some. Among some 180,000 clones listed, about 70% were seen once. Healthy bone marrow donors supplied every sample. The rearrangement uses TRBV5-8 and TRBJ2-1; 8 positions agree with TRBD1. The source is a woman aged 25 to 39 in good health and CMV-seronegative. Sequencing was done on a sample of PBMCs. CDR3 in DNA: TGTGCCAGCAGCATCCCGGGACAGGTTACGGATGAGCAGTTCTTC. It yields the protein CASSIPGQVTDEQFF.